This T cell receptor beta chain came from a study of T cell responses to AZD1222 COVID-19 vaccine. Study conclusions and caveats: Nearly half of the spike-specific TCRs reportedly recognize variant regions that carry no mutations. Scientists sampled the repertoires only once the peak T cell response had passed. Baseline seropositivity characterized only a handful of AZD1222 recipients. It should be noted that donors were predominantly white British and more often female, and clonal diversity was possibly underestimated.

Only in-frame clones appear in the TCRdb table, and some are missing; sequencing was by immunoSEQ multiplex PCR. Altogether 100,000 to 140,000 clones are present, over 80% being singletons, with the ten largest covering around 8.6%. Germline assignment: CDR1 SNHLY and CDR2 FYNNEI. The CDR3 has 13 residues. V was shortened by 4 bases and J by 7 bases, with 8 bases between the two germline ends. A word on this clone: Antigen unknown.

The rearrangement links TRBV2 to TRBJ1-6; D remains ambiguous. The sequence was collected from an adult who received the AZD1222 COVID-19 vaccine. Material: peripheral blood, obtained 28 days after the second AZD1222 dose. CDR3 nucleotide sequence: TGTGCCAGCAGTGGGACGGTGAATTCACCCCTCCACTTT. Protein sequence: CASSGTVNSPLHF.